The TCR beta chain under discussion was sequenced for a study of long-term antiretroviral therapy in people with HIV. Overall study context: The 2015 immediate-ART recommendation was preceded by the earliest samples by about a decade. Study results and limitations: Pre-ART-expanded clones dominated the repertoire at all time points.

Researchers ran immunoSEQ v3.0 at survey level. Clones were read by immunoSEQ multiplex PCR, and TCRdb kept only the in-frame ones, dropping some. The sample records approximately 29,000 clones, around 80% being singletons. A note on this clone: The target antigen is unknown.

Inclusion required at least two post-ART and at least one pre-ART PBMC samples. This CDR3 is built from 13 residues. Trimming stripped 3 bases from V and 4 bases from J, with 9 bases between. Germline V gene sequence: CDR1 MNHNS, CDR2 SASEGT. This sequence was found in a young man with HIV. The input for sequencing was unsorted PBMCs, taken 1.5 years before starting antiretroviral therapy. The chain employs TRBV6-1 and TRBJ1-2, with unresolved D. This chain's CDR3 is CASSESTGYGYTF. CDR3 coding DNA: TGTGCCAGCAGTGAGTCTACGGGCTATGGCTACACCTTC.